The 8 T cell receptor beta chains below were found in one sample sequenced in a study of CD8+ T cells in alopecia areata. Treatment in this sample: oral pan-JAK inhibitor, 5-10 mg twice daily. After isolation, RNA underwent reverse transcription to generate cDNA as the sequencing template. TCRdb's copy holds only in-frame clones and misses some; the assay was immunoSEQ multiplex PCR. The repertoire holds 150,000 to 200,000 clones, with 58% as singletons. Sequenced here: CD4+ T cells sorted from blood, sampled at approximately week 60, from a patient treated with tofacitinib. The receptors come from a human donor with alopecia areata.

V gene TRBV7-2 combines with J gene TRBJ2-3; a weak D match, TRBD2 (6 bases). Germline lookup yields CDR1 SGHTA and CDR2 FQGNSA. The V and J ends lost 3 bases and 14 bases respectively, with 15 bases between them. This CDR3 spans 12 amino acids. DNA for the CDR3: TGTGCCAGCAGCTTCGAGGTCGGGGGTTCGTATTTT. Translated: CASSFEVGGSYF. Full variable domain (rest looked up from reference TRBV7-2 and TRBJ2-3): GAGVSQSPSNKVTEKGKDVELRCDPISGHTALYWYRQSLGQGLEFLIYFQGNSAPDKSGLPSDRFSAERTGGSVSTLTIQRTQQEDSAVYLCASSFEVGGSYFGPGTRLTVL.

This clone showed up just a few times. This chain joins TRBV29-1 and TRBJ2-3, with unresolved D. V lost 7 bases and J 7 bases, leaving 15 bases between the germline ends. The germline V gene has CDR1 SQVTM and CDR2 ANQGSEA. This CDR3 contains 12 residues. In DNA, the CDR3 is TGCAGCGCCGATTCACAAAGGAATACGCAGTATTTT. It is translated as CSADSQRNTQYF.

This clone has more than one count but fewer than ten. The V and J genes are TRBV29-1 and TRBJ2-3; D is ambiguous. Germline values: CDR1 SQVTM, CDR2 ANQGSEA. Trimming took 7 bases from V and 3 from J, leaving 23 bases between them. This CDR3 is 16 amino acids long. CDR3 amino acids: CSAKETPRITTDTQYF. CDR3 sequence (DNA): TGCAGCGCCAAAGAAACGCCCCGAATTACAACAGATACGCAGTATTTT.

The V gene is TRBV29-1, the J gene TRBJ1-2, with 9 bases aligning to TRBD1. The CDR3 loop spans 13 amino acids. Germline CDR1 is SQVTM and CDR2 is ANQGSEA. The V gene end was trimmed by 7 bases and the J gene end by 7 bases; junction bases not matched to a gene: 10. In DNA form, the CDR3 reads TGCAGCGCGGACGTACAGGGGGCGGTTGGCTACACCTTC. This translates into CSADVQGAVGYTF.

The chain combines TRBV29-1 with TRBJ1-2, with no clear D. Trimming removed 6 bases at V and 5 bases at J, with 13 bases between. The germline gives CDR1 SQVTM, CDR2 ANQGSEA. The length of the CDR3 is 12 residues. The DNA for the CDR3 is TGCAGCGTCGCAGGAGCACAATATGGCTACACCTTC. It encodes CSVAGAQYGYTF.

This chain links TRBV7-9 with TRBJ2-5, with 7 nucleotides matching TRBD2. The CDR3 is 13 residues long. Germline-derived CDR1 and CDR2 are SEHNR and FQNEAQ (reference sequence). The DNA for the CDR3 is TGTGCGGGGGAGGGGACGACTCAAGAGACCCAGTACTTC. This gives the protein CAGEGTTQETQYF.

This chain's CDR3 is CAWSSRTASYEQYF. The CDR3 nucleotides are TGTGCCTGGAGTTCCCGGACGGCCTCCTACGAGCAGTACTTC. This chain connects TRBV30 to TRBJ2-7; D not certain. Trimming pared 2 bases from V and 0 bases from J, leaving 11 bases between. Germline assignment: CDR1 GTSNPN and CDR2 SVGIG (reference sequence). The CDR3 consists of 14 residues. Variable domain in full (rest from reference TRBV30 and TRBJ2-7): SQTIHQWPATLVQPVGSPLSLECTVEGTSNPNLYWYRQAAGRGLQLLFYSVGIGQISSEVPQNLSASRPQDRQFILSSKKLLLSDSGFYLCAWSSRTASYEQYFGPGTRLTVT.

This clone was observed a handful of times. J is TRBJ2-2 and V is TRBV2; the D is unclear. This CDR3 is built from 15 residues. V gave up 3 bases and J gave up 2 bases, with 10 bases separating them. CDR1 SNHLY and CDR2 FYNNEI come from the germline V gene. Written as DNA, the CDR3 is TGTGCCAGCAGTGACGGGCGTACAAACACCGGGGAGCTGTTTTTT. Translation gives CASSDGRTNTGELFF.